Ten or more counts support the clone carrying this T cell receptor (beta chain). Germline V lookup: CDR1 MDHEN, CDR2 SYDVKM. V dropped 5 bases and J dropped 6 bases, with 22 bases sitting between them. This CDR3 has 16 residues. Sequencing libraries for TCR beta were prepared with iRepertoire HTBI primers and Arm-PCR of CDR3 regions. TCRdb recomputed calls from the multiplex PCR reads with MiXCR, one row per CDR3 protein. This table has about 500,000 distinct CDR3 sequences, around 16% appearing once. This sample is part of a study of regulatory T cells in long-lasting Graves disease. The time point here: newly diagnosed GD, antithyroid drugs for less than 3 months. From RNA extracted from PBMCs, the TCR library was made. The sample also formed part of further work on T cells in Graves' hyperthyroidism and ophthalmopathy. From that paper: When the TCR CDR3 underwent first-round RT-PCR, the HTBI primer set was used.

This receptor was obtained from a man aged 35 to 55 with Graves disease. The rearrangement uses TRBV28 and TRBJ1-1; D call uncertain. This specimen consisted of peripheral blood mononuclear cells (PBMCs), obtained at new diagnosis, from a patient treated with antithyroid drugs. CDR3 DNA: TGTGCCAGCAGTATCAGCCCAGGACTGCTGGATTCTGAAGCTTTCTTT. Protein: CASSISPGLLDSEAFF.